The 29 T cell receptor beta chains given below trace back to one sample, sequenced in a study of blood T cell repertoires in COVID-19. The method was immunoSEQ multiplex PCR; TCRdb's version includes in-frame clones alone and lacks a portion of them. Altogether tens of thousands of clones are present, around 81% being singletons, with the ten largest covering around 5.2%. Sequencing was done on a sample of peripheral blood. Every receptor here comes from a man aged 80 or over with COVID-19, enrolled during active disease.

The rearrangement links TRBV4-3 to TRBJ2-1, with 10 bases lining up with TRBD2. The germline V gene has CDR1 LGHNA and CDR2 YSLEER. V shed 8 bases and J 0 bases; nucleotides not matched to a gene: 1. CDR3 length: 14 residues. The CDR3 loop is CASASGSSYNEQFF. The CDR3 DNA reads TGCGCCAGCGCTAGCGGGAGCTCCTACAATGAGCAGTTCTTC.

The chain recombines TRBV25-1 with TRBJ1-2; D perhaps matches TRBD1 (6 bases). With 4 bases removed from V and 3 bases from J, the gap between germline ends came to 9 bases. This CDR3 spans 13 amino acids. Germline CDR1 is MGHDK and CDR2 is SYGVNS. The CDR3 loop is CASSATGDYGYTF. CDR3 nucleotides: TGTGCCAGCAGTGCGACAGGAGACTATGGCTACACCTTC.

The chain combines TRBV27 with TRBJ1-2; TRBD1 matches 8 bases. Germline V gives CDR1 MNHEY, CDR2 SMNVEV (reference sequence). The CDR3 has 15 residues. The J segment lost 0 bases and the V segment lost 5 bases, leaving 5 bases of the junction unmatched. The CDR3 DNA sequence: TGTGCCAGCAGTCCAGGGGGCTACGCTAACTATGGCTACACCTTC. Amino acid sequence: CASSPGGYANYGYTF.

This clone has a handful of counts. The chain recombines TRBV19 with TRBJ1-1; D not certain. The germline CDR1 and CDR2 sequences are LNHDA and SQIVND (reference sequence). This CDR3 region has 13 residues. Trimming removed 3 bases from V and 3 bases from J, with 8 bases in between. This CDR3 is CASSMGQDTEAFF. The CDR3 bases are TGTGCCAGTAGTATGGGCCAGGACACTGAAGCTTTCTTT.

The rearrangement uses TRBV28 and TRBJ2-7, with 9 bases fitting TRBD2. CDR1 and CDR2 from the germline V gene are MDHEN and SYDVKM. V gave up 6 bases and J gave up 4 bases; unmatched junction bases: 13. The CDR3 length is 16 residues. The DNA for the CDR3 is TGTGCCAGCAGCCCCCGTGTAGCGGGAGATAATTACGAGCAGTACTTC. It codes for CASSPRVAGDNYEQYF.

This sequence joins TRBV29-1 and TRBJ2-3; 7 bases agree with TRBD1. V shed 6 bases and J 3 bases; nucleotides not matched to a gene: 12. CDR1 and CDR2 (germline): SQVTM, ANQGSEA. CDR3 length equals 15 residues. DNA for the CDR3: TGCAGCGTCACAACTGACAGGGAGAGGACAGATACGCAGTATTTT. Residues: CSVTTDRERTDTQYF.

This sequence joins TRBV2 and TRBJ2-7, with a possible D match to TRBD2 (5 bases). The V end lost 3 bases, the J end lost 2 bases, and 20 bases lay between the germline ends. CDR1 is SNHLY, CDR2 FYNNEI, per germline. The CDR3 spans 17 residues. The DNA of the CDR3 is TGTGCCAGCAGTGAGAGGGCAGGTAACTCTCCACCCTACGAGCAGTACTTC. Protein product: CASSERAGNSPPYEQYF.

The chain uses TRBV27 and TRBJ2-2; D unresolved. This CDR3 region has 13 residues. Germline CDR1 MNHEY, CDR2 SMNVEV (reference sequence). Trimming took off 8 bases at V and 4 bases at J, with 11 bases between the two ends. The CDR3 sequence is CASSWASTGELFF. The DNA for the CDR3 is TGTGCCAGCTCCTGGGCAAGCACCGGGGAGCTGTTTTTT.

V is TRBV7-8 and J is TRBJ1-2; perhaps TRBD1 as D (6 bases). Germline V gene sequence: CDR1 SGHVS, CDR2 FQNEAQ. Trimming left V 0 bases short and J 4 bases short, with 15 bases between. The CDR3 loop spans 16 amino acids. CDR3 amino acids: CASSLATGGSSYGYTF. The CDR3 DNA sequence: TGTGCCAGCAGCTTAGCGACGGGGGGCTCCTCCTATGGCTACACCTTC.

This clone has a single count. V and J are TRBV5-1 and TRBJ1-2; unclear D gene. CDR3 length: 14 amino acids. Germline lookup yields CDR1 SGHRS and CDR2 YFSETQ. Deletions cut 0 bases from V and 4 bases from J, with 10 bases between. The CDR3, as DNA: TGCGCCAGCAGCTTGGGCGGATCGGGCTATGGCTACACCTTC. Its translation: CASSLGGSGYGYTF.

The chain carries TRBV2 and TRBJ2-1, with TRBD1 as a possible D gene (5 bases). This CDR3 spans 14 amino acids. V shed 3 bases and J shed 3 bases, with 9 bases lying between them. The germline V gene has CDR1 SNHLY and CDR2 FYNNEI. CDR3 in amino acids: CASSDGAGYNEQFF. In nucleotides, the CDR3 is TGTGCCAGCAGTGATGGGGCAGGCTACAATGAGCAGTTCTTC.

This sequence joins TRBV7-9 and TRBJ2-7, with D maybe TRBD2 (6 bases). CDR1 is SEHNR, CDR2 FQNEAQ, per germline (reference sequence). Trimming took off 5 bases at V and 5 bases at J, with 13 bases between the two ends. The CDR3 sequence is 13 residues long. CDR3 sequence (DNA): TGTGCCAGCAGCATATTGGGACTGAACGAGCAGTACTTC. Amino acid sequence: CASSILGLNEQYF. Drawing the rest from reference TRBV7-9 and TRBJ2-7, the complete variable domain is DTGVSQNPRHKITKRGQNVTFRCDPISEHNRLYWYRQTLGQGPEFLTYFQNEAQLEKSRLLSDRFSAERPKGSFSTLEIQRTEQGDSAMYLCASSILGLNEQYFGPGTRLTVT.

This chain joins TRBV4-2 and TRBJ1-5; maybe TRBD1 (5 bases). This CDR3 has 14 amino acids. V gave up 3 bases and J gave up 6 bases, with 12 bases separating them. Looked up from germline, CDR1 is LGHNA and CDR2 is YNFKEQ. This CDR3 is CASSHGGGVQPQHF. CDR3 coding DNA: TGTGCCAGCAGCCATGGGGGAGGAGTTCAGCCCCAGCATTTT.

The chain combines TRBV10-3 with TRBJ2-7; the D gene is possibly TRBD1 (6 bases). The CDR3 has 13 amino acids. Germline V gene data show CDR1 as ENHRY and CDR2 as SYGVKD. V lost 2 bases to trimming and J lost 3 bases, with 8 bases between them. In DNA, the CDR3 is TGTGCCATCAGTGAGACAGGGCTCTACGAGCAGTACTTC. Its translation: CAISETGLYEQYF.

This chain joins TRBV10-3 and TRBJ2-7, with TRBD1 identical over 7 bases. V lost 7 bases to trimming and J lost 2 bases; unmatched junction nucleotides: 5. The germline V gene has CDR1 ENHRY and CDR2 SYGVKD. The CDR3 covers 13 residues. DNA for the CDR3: TGTGCCATCACTCGGGACAGCCCCTACGAGCAGTACTTC. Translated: CAITRDSPYEQYF.

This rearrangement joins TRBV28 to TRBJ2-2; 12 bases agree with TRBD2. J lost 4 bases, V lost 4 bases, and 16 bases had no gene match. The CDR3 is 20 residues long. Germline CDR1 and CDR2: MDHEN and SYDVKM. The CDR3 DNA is TGTGCCAGCAGTTCCCCTTTTTCCGTTCTAGCGGGAGGGGGCACCGGGGAGCTGTTTTTT. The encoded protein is CASSSPFSVLAGGGTGELFF.

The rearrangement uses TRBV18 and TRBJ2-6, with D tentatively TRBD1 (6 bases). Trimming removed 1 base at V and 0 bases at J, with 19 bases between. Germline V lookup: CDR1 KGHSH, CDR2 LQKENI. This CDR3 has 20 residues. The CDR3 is CASSPRIGRQAGSGANVLTF. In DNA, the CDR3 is TGTGCCAGCTCACCACGGATAGGGAGACAGGCGGGCTCTGGGGCCAACGTCCTGACTTTC.

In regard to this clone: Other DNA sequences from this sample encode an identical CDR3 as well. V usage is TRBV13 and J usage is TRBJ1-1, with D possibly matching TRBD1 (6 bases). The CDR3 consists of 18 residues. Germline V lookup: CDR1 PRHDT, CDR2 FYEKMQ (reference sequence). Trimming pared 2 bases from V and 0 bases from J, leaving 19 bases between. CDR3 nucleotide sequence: TGTGCCAGCAGCTTACGGCCCAGACAGGCGGCAATGAACACTGAAGCTTTCTTT. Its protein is CASSLRPRQAAMNTEAFF.

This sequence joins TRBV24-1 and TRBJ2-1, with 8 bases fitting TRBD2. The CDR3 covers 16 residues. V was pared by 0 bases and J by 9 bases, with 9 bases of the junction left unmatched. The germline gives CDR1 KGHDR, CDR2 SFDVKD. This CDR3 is CATSDLGRGDAGEQFF. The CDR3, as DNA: TGTGCCACCAGTGATTTGGGGCGGGGGGACGCCGGTGAGCAGTTCTTC.

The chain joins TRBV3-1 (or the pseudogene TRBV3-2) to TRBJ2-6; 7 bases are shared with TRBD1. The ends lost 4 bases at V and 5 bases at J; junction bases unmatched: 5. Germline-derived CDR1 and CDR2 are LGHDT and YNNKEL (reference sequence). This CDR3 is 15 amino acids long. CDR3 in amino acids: CASSPQGGWANVLTF. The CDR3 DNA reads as TGTGCCAGCAGCCCTCAAGGGGGCTGGGCCAACGTCCTGACTTTC.

CDR3 loop: CASFTGTQLNQPQHF. For the CDR3, the DNA is TGTGCCAGCTTTACAGGGACCCAACTCAATCAGCCCCAGCATTTT. The chain carries TRBV6-5 and TRBJ1-5; D possibly corresponds to TRBD1 (6 bases). This CDR3 comprises 15 residues. The germline V gene has CDR1 MNHEY and CDR2 SVGAGI. The ends were cut back, 8 bases at V and 3 bases at J, with 17 bases in the middle.

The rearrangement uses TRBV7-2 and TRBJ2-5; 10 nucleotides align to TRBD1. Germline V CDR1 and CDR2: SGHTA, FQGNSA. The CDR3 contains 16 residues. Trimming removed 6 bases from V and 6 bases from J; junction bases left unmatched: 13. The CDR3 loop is CASSTDGQGVWKTQYF. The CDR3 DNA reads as TGTGCCAGCAGTACTGATGGACAGGGGGTATGGAAGACCCAGTACTTC.

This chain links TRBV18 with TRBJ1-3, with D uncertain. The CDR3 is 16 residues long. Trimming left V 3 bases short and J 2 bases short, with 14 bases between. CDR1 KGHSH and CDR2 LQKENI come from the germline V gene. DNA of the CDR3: TGTGCCAGCTCACCCGACGGAGTGGTAACTGGAAACACCATATATTTT. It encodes CASSPDGVVTGNTIYF.

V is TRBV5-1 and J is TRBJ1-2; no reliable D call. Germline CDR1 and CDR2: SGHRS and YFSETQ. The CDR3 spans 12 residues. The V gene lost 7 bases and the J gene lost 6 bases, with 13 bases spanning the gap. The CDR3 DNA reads TGCGCCAGCTCCCTGGGAGGCGATGGCTACACCTTC. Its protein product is CASSLGGDGYTF.

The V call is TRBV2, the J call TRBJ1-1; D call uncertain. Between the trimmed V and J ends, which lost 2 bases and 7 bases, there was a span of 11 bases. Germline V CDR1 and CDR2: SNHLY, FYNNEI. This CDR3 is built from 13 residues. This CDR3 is CASSEWAGGEAFF. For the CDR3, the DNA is TGTGCCAGCAGTGAATGGGCAGGAGGTGAAGCTTTCTTT.

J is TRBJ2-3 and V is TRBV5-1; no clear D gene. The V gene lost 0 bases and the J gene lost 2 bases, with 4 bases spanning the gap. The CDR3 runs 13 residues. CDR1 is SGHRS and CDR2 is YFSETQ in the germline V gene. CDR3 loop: CASSLDNTDTQYF. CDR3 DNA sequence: TGCGCCAGCAGCTTGGACAACACAGATACGCAGTATTTT.

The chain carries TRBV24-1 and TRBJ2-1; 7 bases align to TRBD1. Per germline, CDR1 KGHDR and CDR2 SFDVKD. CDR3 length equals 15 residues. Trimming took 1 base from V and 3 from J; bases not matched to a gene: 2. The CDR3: CATSDFSGGYNEQFF. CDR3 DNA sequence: TGTGCCACCAGTGATTTCTCAGGGGGCTACAATGAGCAGTTCTTC.

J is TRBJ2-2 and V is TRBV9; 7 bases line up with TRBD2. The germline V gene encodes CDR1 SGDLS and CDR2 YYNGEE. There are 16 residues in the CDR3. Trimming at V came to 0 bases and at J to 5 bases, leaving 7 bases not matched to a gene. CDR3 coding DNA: TGTGCCAGCAGCGTAGTATCTAGCGGAGCAACCGGGGAGCTGTTTTTT. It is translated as CASSVVSSGATGELFF. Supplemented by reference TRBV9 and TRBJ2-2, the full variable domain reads DSGVTQTPKHLITATGQRVTLRCSPRSGDLSVYWYQQSLDQGLQFLIQYYNGEERAKGNILERFSAQQFPDLHSELNLSSLELGDSALYFCASSVVSSGATGELFFGEGSRLTVL.

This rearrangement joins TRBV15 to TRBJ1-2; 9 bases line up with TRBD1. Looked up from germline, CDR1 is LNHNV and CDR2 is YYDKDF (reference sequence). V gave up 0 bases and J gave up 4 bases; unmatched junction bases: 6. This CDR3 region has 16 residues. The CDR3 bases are TGTGCCACCAGCAGAGATGGAGACAGGGGGGTCTATGGCTACACCTTC. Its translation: CATSRDGDRGVYGYTF.